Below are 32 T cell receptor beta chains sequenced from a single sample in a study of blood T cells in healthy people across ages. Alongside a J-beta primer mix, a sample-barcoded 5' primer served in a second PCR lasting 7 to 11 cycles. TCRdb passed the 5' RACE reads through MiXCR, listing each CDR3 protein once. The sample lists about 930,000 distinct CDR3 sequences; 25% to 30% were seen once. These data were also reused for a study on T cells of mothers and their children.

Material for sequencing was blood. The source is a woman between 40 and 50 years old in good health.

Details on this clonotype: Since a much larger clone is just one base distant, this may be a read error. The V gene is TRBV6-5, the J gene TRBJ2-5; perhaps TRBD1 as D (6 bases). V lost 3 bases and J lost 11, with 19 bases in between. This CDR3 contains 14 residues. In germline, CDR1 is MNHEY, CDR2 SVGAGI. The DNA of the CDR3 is TGTGCCAGCAGTTATAGGGACACTTACAATGAGCAGTACTTC. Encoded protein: CASSYRDTYNEQYF.

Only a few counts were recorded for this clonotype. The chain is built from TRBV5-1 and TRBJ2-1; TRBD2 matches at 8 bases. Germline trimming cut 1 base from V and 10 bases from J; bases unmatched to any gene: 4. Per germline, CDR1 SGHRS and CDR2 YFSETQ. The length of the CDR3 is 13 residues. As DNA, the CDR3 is TGCGCCAGCAGCTTGACCACTAGCGGCGAGCAGTTCTTC. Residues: CASSLTTSGEQFF.

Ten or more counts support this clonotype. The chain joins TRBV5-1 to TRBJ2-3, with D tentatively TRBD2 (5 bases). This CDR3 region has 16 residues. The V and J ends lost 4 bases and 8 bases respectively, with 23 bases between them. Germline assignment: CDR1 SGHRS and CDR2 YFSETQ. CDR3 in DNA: TGCGCCAGCAGCAGCCCGCGGTCTAAACTCCGGGGTACGCAGTATTTT. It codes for CASSSPRSKLRGTQYF.

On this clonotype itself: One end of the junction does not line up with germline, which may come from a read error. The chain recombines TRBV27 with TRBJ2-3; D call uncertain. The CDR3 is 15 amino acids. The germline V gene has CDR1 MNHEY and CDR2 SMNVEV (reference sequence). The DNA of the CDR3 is TGTGCCAGCAGTTTTCGTAGGGTAGGCACGGATACGCAGTATTTT. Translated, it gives CASSFRRVGTDTQYF.

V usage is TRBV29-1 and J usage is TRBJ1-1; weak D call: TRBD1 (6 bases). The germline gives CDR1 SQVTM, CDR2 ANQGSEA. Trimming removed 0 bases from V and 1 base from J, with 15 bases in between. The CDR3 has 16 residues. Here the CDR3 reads CSVEDRDILTNTEAFF. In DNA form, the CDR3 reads TGCAGCGTTGAAGACCGGGACATCCTAACGAACACTGAAGCTTTCTTT.

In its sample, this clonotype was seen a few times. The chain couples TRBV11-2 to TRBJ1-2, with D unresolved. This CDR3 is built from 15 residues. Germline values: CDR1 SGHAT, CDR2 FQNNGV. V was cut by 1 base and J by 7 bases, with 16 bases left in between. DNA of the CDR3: TGTGCCAGCAGCTTAGGTCACGCGGGTGTCGGTGGCTACACCTTC. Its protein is CASSLGHAGVGGYTF. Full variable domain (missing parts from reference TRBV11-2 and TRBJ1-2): EAGVAQSPRYKIIEKRQSVAFWCNPISGHATLYWYQQILGQGPKLLIQFQNNGVVDDSQLPKDRFSAERLKGVDSTLKIQPAKLEDSAVYLCASSLGHAGVGGYTFGSGTRLTVV.

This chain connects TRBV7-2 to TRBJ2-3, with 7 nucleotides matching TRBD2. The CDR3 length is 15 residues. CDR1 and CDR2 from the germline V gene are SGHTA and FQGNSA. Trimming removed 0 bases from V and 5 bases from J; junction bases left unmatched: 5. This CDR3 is CASSLAGGQVDTQYF. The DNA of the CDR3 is TGTGCCAGCAGCTTAGCGGGAGGGCAGGTAGATACGCAGTATTTT. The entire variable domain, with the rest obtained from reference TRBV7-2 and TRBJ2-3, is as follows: GAGVSQSPSNKVTEKGKDVELRCDPISGHTALYWYRQSLGQGLEFLIYFQGNSAPDKSGLPSDRFSAERTGGSVSTLTIQRTQQEDSAVYLCASSLAGGQVDTQYFGPGTRLTVL.

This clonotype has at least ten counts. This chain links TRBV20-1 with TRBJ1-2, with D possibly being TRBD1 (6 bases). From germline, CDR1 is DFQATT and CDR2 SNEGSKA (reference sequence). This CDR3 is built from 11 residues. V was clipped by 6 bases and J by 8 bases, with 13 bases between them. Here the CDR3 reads CSATGYGGYTF. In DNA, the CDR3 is TGCAGTGCCACAGGGTATGGAGGCTACACCTTC.

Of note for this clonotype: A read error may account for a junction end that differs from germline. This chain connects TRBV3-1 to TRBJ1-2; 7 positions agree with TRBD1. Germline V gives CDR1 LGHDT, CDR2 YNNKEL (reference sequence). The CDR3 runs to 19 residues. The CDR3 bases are TGTGCCATCAGCCTCCCGAAAACCAAGACAGGGCTTCAAGACTATGGCTACACCTTC. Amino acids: CAISLPKTKTGLQDYGYTF.

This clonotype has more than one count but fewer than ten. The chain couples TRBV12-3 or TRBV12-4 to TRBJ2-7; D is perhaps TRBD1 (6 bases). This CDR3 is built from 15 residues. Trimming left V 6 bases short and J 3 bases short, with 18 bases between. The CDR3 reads CASRNKGQPYYEQYF. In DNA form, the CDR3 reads TGTGCCAGCAGGAATAAAGGACAGCCCTACTACGAGCAGTACTTC.

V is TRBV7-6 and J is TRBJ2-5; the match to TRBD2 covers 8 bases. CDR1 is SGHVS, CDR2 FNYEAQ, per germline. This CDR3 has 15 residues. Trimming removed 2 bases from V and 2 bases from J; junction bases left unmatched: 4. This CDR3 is CASSLFSSGQETQYF. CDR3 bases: TGTGCCAGCAGCTTATTCTCTAGCGGGCAAGAGACCCAGTACTTC.

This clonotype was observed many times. The CDR3 reads CASSGGWGVSYEQYF. For the CDR3, the DNA is TGTGCCAGCAGTGGGGGATGGGGGGTGTCCTACGAGCAGTACTTC. This sequence joins TRBV6-5 and TRBJ2-7; weak D call: TRBD2 (6 bases). The V and J ends lost 5 bases and 1 base respectively, with 15 bases between them. CDR1 is MNHEY and CDR2 is SVGAGI in the germline V gene. The CDR3 has 15 amino acids.

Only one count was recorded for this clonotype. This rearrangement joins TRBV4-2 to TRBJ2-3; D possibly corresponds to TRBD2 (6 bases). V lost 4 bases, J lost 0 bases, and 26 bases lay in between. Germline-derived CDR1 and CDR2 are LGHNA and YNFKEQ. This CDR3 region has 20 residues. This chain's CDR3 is CASSRDPTGPGASSTDTQYF. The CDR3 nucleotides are TGTGCCAGCAGCCGGGACCCCACCGGACCGGGAGCTTCTAGCACAGATACGCAGTATTTT.

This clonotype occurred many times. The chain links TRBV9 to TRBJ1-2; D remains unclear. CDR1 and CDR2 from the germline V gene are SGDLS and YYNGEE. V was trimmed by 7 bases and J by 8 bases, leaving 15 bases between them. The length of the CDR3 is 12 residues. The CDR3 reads CASQRDSLGYTF. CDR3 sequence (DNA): TGTGCCAGCCAGAGGGATTCTTTGGGCTACACCTTC. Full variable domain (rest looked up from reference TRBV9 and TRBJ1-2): DSGVTQTPKHLITATGQRVTLRCSPRSGDLSVYWYQQSLDQGLQFLIQYYNGEERAKGNILERFSAQQFPDLHSELNLSSLELGDSALYFCASQRDSLGYTFGSGTRLTVV.

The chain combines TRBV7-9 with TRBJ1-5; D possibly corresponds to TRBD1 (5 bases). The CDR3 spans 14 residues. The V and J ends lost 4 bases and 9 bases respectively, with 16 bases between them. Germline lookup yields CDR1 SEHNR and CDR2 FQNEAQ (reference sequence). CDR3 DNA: TGTGCCAGCAGCTCGGCGGGGCCTCGTCCGCCCCAGCATTTT. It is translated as CASSSAGPRPPQHF.

The CDR3 DNA reads TGTGCCAGCAGTGTCGGGGCTCCAAATGAAAAACTGTTTTTT. Its protein is CASSVGAPNEKLFF. V and J are TRBV2 and TRBJ1-4; TRBD1 might be the D (5 bases). CDR3 length: 14 residues. Germline values: CDR1 SNHLY, CDR2 FYNNEI. Trimming removed 4 bases from V and 5 bases from J, with 11 bases in between.

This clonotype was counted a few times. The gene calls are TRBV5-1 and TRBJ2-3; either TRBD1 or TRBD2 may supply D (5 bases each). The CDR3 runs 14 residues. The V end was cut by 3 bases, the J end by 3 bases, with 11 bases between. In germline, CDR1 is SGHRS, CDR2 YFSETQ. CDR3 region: CASSSGTETDTQYF. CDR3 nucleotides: TGCGCCAGCAGCTCTGGGACGGAGACAGATACGCAGTATTTT.

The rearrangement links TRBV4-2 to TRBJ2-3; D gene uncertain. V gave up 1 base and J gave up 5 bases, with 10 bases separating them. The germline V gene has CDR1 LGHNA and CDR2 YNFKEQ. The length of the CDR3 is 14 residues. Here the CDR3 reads CASSQGDLGDTQYF. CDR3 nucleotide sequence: TGTGCCAGCAGCCAAGGAGACCTGGGAGATACGCAGTATTTT.

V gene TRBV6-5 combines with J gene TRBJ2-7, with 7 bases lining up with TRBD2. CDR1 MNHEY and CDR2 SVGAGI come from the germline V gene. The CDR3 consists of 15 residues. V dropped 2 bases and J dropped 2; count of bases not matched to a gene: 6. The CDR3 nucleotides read TGTGCCAGCAGTTACCCGACCCGGGGGGCCTACGAGCAGTACTTC. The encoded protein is CASSYPTRGAYEQYF.

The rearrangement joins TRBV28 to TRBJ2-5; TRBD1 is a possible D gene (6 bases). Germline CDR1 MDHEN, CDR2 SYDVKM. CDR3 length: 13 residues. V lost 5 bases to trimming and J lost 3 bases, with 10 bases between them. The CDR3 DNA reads TGTGCCAGCAGTAAGGGGGAGAAAGAGACCCAGTACTTC. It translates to CASSKGEKETQYF.

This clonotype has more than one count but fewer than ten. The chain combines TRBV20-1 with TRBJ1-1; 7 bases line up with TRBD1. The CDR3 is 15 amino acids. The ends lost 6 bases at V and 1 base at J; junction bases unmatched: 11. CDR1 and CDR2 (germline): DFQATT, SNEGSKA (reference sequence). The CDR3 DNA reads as TGCAGTGCGATCTGGGGGGGGACAGCGAACACTGAAGCTTTCTTT. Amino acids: CSAIWGGTANTEAFF.

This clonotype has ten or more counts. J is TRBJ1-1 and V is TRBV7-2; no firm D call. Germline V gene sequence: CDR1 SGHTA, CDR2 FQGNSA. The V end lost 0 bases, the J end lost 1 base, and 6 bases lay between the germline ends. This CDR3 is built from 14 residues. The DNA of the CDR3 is TGTGCCAGCAGCTTAGCGGAGGGGAACACTGAAGCTTTCTTT. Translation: CASSLAEGNTEAFF.

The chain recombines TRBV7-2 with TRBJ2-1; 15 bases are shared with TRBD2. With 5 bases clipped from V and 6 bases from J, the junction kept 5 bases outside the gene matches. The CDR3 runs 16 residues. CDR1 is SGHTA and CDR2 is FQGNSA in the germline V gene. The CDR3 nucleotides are TGTGCCAGCAGCCCCGGACTAGCGGGGGGGCTCAATGAGCAGTTCTTC. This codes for CASSPGLAGGLNEQFF.

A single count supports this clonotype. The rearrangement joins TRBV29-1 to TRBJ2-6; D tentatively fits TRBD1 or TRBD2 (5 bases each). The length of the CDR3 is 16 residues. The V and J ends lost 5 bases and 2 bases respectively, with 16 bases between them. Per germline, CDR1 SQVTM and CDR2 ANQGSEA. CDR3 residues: CSVTIAGATGANVLTF. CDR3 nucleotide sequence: TGCAGCGTTACCATTGCCGGGGCGACTGGGGCCAACGTCCTGACTTTC.

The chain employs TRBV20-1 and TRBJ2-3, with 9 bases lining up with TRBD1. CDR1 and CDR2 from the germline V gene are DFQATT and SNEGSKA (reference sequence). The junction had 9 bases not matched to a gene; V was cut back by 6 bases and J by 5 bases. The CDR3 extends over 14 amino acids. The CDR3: CSARKQGAQDTQYF. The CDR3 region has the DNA TGCAGTGCCCGGAAACAGGGGGCTCAAGATACGCAGTATTTT.

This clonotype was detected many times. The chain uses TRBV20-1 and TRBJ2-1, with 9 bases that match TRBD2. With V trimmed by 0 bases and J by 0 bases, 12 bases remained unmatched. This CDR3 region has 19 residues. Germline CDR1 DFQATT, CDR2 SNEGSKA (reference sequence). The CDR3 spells CSARDGGGDKRSSYNEQFF. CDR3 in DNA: TGCAGTGCTAGAGACGGCGGGGGGGACAAACGGAGCTCCTACAATGAGCAGTTCTTC.

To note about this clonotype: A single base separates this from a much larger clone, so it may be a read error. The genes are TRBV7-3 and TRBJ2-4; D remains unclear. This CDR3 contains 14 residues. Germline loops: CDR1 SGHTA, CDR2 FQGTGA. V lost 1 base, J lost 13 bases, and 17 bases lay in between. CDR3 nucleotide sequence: TGTGCCAGCAGCTTAATGGACGGCAACAATGAGCAGTACTTC. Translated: CASSLMDGNNEQYF.

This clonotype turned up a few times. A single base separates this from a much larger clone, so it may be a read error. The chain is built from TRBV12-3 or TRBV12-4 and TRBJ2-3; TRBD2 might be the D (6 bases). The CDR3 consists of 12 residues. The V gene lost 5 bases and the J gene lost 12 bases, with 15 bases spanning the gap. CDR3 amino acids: CASSDPGLGQYF. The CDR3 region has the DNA TGTGCCAGCAGTGACCCGGGACTCGGTCAGTATTTT.

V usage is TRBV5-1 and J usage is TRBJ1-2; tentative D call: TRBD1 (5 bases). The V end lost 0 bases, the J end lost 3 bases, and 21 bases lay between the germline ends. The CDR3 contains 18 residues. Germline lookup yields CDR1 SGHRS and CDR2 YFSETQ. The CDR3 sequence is CASSLGDGGLRGYYGYTF. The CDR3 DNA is TGCGCCAGCAGCTTGGGAGACGGGGGTCTCCGGGGCTACTATGGCTACACCTTC.

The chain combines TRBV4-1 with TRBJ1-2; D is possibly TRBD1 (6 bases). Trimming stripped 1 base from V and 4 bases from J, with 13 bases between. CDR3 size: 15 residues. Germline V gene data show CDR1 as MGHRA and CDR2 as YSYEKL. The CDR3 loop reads CASSQARQAIYGYTF. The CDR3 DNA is TGCGCCAGCAGCCAAGCTAGACAGGCGATCTATGGCTACACCTTC.

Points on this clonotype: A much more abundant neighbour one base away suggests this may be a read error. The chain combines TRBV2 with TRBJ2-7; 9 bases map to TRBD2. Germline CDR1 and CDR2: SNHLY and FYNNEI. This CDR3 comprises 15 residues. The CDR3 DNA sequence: TGTGCCAGCAGTGAAGCTAGCGGGGGCTCCTACGGGCAGTACTTC. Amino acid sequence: CASSEASGGSYGQYF.

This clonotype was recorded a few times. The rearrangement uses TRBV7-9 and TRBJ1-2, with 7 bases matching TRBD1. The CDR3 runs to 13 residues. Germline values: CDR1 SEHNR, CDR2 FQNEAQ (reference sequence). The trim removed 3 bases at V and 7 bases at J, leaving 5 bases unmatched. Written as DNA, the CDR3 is TGTGCCAGCAGCTTCAGACAGGGCCTTGGCTACACCTTC. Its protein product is CASSFRQGLGYTF.